One and the same sample provided the 6 T cell receptor beta chains below, sequenced in a study of shared clonotypes between healthy human individuals. Libraries were prepared by immunoSEQ multiplex PCR; TCRdb keeps only in-frame clonotypes and omits some of them. The sample holds about 2.4 million clones, 90% to 95% seen once. The specimen was naive CD4+ T cells sorted from blood. The subset was: CD45RA+ positively selected. The source is a man between 18 and 35 years old in good health.

The chain combines TRBV5-1 with TRBJ1-6, with 8 bases fitting TRBD1. The V gene's germline CDR1 is SGHRS and CDR2 YFSETQ. CDR3 length: 16 residues. Trimming cost V 4 bases and J 0 bases; bases outside gene matches: 3. The CDR3 bases are TGCGCCAGCAGCCCAGGGGGCTACTCCTATAATTCACCCCTCCACTTT. Translation: CASSPGGYSYNSPLHF.

This clone was seen a handful of times. The chain carries TRBV2 and TRBJ1-5; possible D gene TRBD1, 6 bases. This CDR3 comprises 12 residues. Germline assignment: CDR1 SNHLY and CDR2 FYNNEI. With 7 bases removed from V and 7 bases from J, the gap between germline ends came to 11 bases. The CDR3 loop reads CASNGGVQPQHF. The CDR3 region has the DNA TGTGCCAGCAACGGGGGCGTCCAGCCCCAGCATTTT. The whole variable domain, filled in from reference TRBV2 and TRBJ1-5, reads EPEVTQTPSHQVTQMGQEVILRCVPISNHLYFYWYRQILGQKVEFLVSFYNNEISEKSEIFDDQFSVERPDGSNFTLKIRSTKLEDSAMYFCASNGGVQPQHFGDGTRLSIL.

CDR3 in DNA: TGCGCCAGCAGCCAAGATCTGGGATTTAACTATGGCTACACCTTC. As protein: CASSQDLGFNYGYTF. This chain uses TRBV4-3 with TRBJ1-2, with D hard to call. The ends were cut back, 0 bases at V and 1 base at J, with 9 bases in the middle. CDR3 length equals 15 residues. Germline V gene lookup returns CDR1 LGHNA and CDR2 YSLEER.

This chain uses TRBV29-1 with TRBJ1-1, with D maybe TRBD1 (5 bases). V lost 5 bases and J lost 7, with 14 bases in between. Per germline, CDR1 SQVTM and CDR2 ANQGSEA. This CDR3 has 12 residues. CDR3 residues: CSVRSGHNEAFF. Here the CDR3 DNA reads TGCAGCGTTCGGTCAGGGCACAATGAAGCTTTCTTT.

This chain links TRBV6-5 with TRBJ1-4; a weak D match, TRBD1 (6 bases). Trimming took off 6 bases at V and 0 bases at J, with 11 bases between the two ends. Germline loops: CDR1 MNHEY, CDR2 SVGAGI. The CDR3 consists of 15 residues. As DNA, the CDR3 is TGTGCCAGCAGCAAGGGGGTCACAACTAATGAAAAACTGTTTTTT. Amino acid sequence: CASSKGVTTNEKLFF.

The CDR3 spells CSAGIADTQYF. CDR3 DNA sequence: TGCAGTGCTGGGATTGCGGATACGCAGTATTTT. The rearrangement uses TRBV20-1 and TRBJ2-3; D not resolved. CDR1 is DFQATT, CDR2 SNEGSKA, per germline (reference sequence). V dropped 5 bases and J dropped 6 bases, with 9 bases sitting between them. The CDR3 contains 11 residues.